This is a list of T cell receptor beta chains from one sample in a study of blood T cell repertoires in COVID-19. This table comes from immunoSEQ multiplex PCR, and its TCRdb copy is limited to in-frame clones, with some not included. Among around 130,000 clones, approximately 90% were seen once, and the ten largest hold 2.5% to 3%. Input material: peripheral blood. The origin of the receptors is a human donor with COVID-19, enrolled during active disease. The donor label of this sample is uncertain. Both conserved end residues are part of each CDR3. Each record gives: J gene, clone size, V gene, D gene, CDR3 protein, CDR3 DNA. A D gene is named only where the DNA matches it firmly. Clone size, where shown, is once, few, many, or a class for clones that have expanded.

>TRBJ1-1|-|TRBV29-1|-
CSVERRGNTEAFF
TGCAGCGTTGAACGCAGGGGGAACACTGAAGCTTTCTTT
>TRBJ1-1|-|TRBV19|-
CASSEHRAKAFF
TGTGCCAGTAGTGAGCACAGGGCTAAAGCTTTCTTT
>TRBJ2-5|-|TRBV5-1|-
CASSAGPQETQYF
TGCGCCAGCAGCGCAGGGCCCCAAGAGACCCAGTACTTC
>TRBJ1-4|-|TRBV2|-
CASLAGNEKLFF
TGTGCCAGCCTCGCAGGGAATGAAAAACTGTTTTTT
>TRBJ2-2|-|TRBV7-9|-
CASSPGARDTGELFF
TGTGCCAGCAGCCCTGGGGCCAGGGACACCGGGGAGCTGTTTTTT
>TRBJ2-4|-|TRBV5-1|TRBD1
CASSWGQGKNIQYF
TGCGCCAGCAGCTGGGGACAGGGGAAAAACATTCAGTACTTC
>TRBJ1-1|-|TRBV29-1|-
CSVALSQGYTEAFF
TGCAGCGTTGCCCTTTCGCAGGGGTACACTGAAGCTTTCTTT
>TRBJ1-1|-|TRBV6-5|-
CASANDNWNTEAFF
TGTGCCAGCGCTAACGACAATTGGAACACTGAAGCTTTCTTT
>TRBJ2-5|-|TRBV27|TRBD1
CASSLIGTEETQYF
TGTGCCAGCAGTTTAATCGGGACAGAAGAGACCCAGTACTTC
>TRBJ2-5|-|TRBV5-1|TRBD1
CASSTGVLQETQYF
TGCGCCAGCAGCACAGGGGTCCTCCAAGAGACCCAGTACTTC
>TRBJ1-1|-|TRBV27|-
CASSSPGERVTEAFF
TGTGCCAGCAGTTCCCCAGGGGAAAGGGTTACTGAAGCTTTCTTT
>TRBJ1-1|-|TRBV5-5|-
CASSLGGLRAFF
TGTGCCAGCAGCTTAGGAGGGTTAAGGGCTTTCTTT
>TRBJ1-5|once|TRBV23-1|TRBD1
CASTSNRGDNQPQHF
TGCGCCAGCACAAGTAACAGGGGTGACAATCAGCCCCAGCATTTT
>TRBJ2-7|-|TRBV3-1/TRBV3-2|TRBD2
CASSQSGGLSYEQYF
TGTGCCAGCAGCCAAAGCGGGGGCCTGTCCTACGAGCAGTACTTC
>TRBJ1-5|-|TRBV10-3|-
CAISGQDSNQPQHF
TGTGCCATCAGTGGACAGGATAGCAATCAGCCCCAGCATTTT
>TRBJ2-3|-|TRBV27|-
CASSRSGTLNTQYF
TGTGCCAGCAGCCGGAGCGGGACACTAAATACGCAGTATTTT
>TRBJ1-2|-|TRBV9|-
CASSVVPTTGSYGYTF
TGTGCCAGCAGCGTAGTTCCTACAACAGGGAGCTATGGCTACACCTTC
>TRBJ1-3|few|TRBV14|-
CASSQNAQGNTIYF
TGTGCCAGCAGCCAAAACGCCCAGGGAAACACCATATATTTT
>TRBJ2-2|-|TRBV2|TRBD2
CASSEMVAGGSGELFF
TGTGCCAGCAGTGAGATGGTAGCGGGTGGGTCCGGGGAGCTGTTTTTT
>TRBJ2-5|-|TRBV5-1|TRBD2
CATRLGGEETQYF
TGCGCCACCCGCCTGGGGGGGGAGGAGACCCAGTACTTC
>TRBJ2-1|-|TRBV29-1|-
CSVAGYNEQFF
TGCAGCGTTGCCGGTTACAATGAGCAGTTCTTC
>TRBJ1-5|few|TRBV19|TRBD1
CASSPLGLGQGYEGQPQHF
TGTGCCAGTAGTCCGCTTGGTTTGGGACAGGGGTACGAGGGTCAGCCCCAGCATTTT
>TRBJ1-1|few|TRBV5-1|-
CASSLGIMNTEAFF
TGCGCCAGCAGCTTGGGTATTATGAACACTGAAGCTTTCTTT
>TRBJ2-1|once|TRBV2|TRBD2
CASSEALIGGGLSEQFF
TGTGCCAGCAGTGAAGCGCTCATCGGGGGGGGCCTGAGTGAGCAGTTCTTC
>TRBJ2-1|-|TRBV19|TRBD2
CASSILASGRAGEQFF
TGTGCCAGTAGTATTCTGGCTAGCGGGAGGGCCGGGGAGCAGTTCTTC
>TRBJ1-2|-|TRBV7-2|TRBD1
CASSRTGRVYGYTF
TGTGCCAGCAGCAGGACAGGGAGGGTCTATGGCTACACCTTC
>TRBJ1-6|-|TRBV4-1|-
CASSQDQGGSPLHF
TGCGCCAGCAGCCAAGACCAGGGAGGCTCACCCCTCCACTTT
>TRBJ2-7|once|TRBV24-1|TRBD2
CATSDFLAGGYEQYF
TGTGCCACCAGTGATTTCCTAGCGGGGGGGTACGAGCAGTACTTC
>TRBJ2-5|-|TRBV5-1|TRBD2
CASSLDGAASGAQYF
TGCGCCAGCAGCTTGGACGGTGCGGCCAGCGGGGCCCAGTACTTC
>TRBJ2-2|many|TRBV2|-
CASSEQGAGELFF
TGTGCCAGCAGTGAACAAGGGGCCGGGGAGCTGTTTTTT
>TRBJ1-1|-|TRBV3-1/TRBV3-2|-
CASSPKDRNTEAFF
TGTGCCAGCAGCCCTAAGGACAGGAACACTGAAGCTTTCTTT
>TRBJ2-7|-|TRBV12-5|TRBD1
CASGLGDRDGEQYF
TGTGCTAGTGGTTTGGGGGACAGGGATGGCGAGCAGTACTTC
>TRBJ2-5|-|TRBV2|TRBD2
CASKRTSGRYQETQYF
TGTGCCAGCAAACGGACTAGCGGGAGGTACCAAGAGACCCAGTACTTC
>TRBJ2-2|-|TRBV4-1|-
CASSQSGTSNTGELFF
TGCGCCAGCAGCCAATCGGGGACATCGAACACCGGGGAGCTGTTTTTT
>TRBJ2-5|-|TRBV7-2|TRBD2
CASSPGFGGGETQYF
TGTGCCAGCAGCCCCGGTTTCGGCGGGGGAGAGACCCAGTACTTC
>TRBJ2-1|-|TRBV2|TRBD1
CASGTGPTGEQFF
TGTGCCAGCGGGACAGGACCTACGGGTGAGCAGTTCTTC
>TRBJ2-7|-|TRBV9|TRBD2
CASSPGTSGRGEQYF
TGTGCCAGCAGCCCAGGGACTAGCGGGAGGGGCGAGCAGTACTTC
>TRBJ2-1|few|TRBV9|TRBD2
CASSPTPSGGRYNEQFF
TGTGCCAGCAGCCCGACCCCCTCCGGGGGGAGGTACAATGAGCAGTTCTTC
>TRBJ1-2|-|TRBV5-1|-
CASSLGYEGQHYGYTF
TGCGCCAGCAGCTTGGGGTACGAGGGACAACACTATGGCTACACCTTC
>TRBJ2-6|-|TRBV5-6|TRBD1
CASSFSTGTGGRGVLTF
TGTGCCAGCAGCTTCTCTACCGGGACAGGAGGTCGTGGCGTCCTGACTTTC
>TRBJ2-3|-|TRBV19|TRBD2
CASRKAGGADTQYF
TGTGCCAGTCGTAAAGCGGGGGGAGCAGATACGCAGTATTTT
>TRBJ2-5|-|TRBV4-1|TRBD2
CASSLTSGVSQETQYF
TGCGCCAGCAGCCTCACTAGCGGGGTTAGCCAAGAGACCCAGTACTTC
>TRBJ2-5|-|TRBV6-5|-
CASTIQETQYF
TGTGCCAGCACCATTCAAGAGACCCAGTACTTC
>TRBJ2-7|-|TRBV27|TRBD1
CASSSPGTGQLKQYF
TGTGCCAGCAGTTCCCCCGGGACAGGCCAACTCAAGCAGTACTTC
>TRBJ1-4|-|TRBV25-1|-
CASSEFANEKLFF
TGTGCCAGCAGTGAATTCGCTAATGAAAAACTGTTTTTT
>TRBJ2-7|-|TRBV11-2|TRBD2
CASSLDVAGATYEQYF
TGTGCCAGCAGCTTAGACGTAGCGGGGGCAACCTACGAGCAGTACTTC
>TRBJ1-5|once|TRBV5-5|TRBD1
CASSRRTGRIDQPQHF
TGTGCCAGCAGCCGCCGGACAGGGAGGATAGATCAGCCCCAGCATTTT